This is a list of T cell receptor beta chains from one sample in a study of post-analysis software for immune sequencing data. Using its own MiXCR run on the PCR reads, TCRdb lists one record per CDR3 protein. The table has 750,000 to 950,000 distinct CDR3 sequences, 53% seen once. Material: blood. These receptor sequences come from a girl aged 10-17 years with multiple sclerosis. The CDR3 runs from the conserved cysteine through the conserved F or W. A D gene is named only where the DNA matches it firmly. The size entry is marked missing in some rows and otherwise reads once, few, many or a size class.

NA TRBD2 TRBJ2-3 TRBV4-1 CASSQGPAGGSTDTQYF TGCGCCAGCAGCCAAGGGCCAGCGGGAGGGAGCACAGATACGCAGTATTTT
few TRBD2 TRBJ2-5 TRBV5-1 CASRRPGLAQGEQYF TGCGCCAGCAGAAGGCCGGGACTAGCGCAGGGTGAGCAGTACTTC
NA NA TRBJ2-6 TRBV29-1 CSVEVGHLGANVLTF TGCAGCGTTGAAGTAGGACATCTTGGGGCCAACGTCCTGACTTTC
NA NA TRBJ2-4 TRBV4-2 CASGHTNQYF TGTGCCAGCGGTCATACCAATCAGTACTTC
NA NA TRBJ2-1 TRBV20-1 CSAVRGRATYNEQFF TGCAGTGCGGTCCGGGGGCGGGCAACCTACAATGAGCAGTTCTTC
few NA TRBJ1-2 TRBV20-1 CSAILGGNGYTF TGCAGTGCTATTCTCGGAGGGAATGGCTACACCTTC
NA NA TRBJ2-1 TRBV5-1 CASSLEGGYNEQFF TGTGCCAGCAGCTTAGAGGGCGGCTACAATGAGCAGTTCTTC
NA TRBD2 TRBJ2-3 TRBV20-1 CSARVLAGGRADTQYF TGCAGTGCTAGAGTGTTAGCGGGGGGGCGCGCAGATACGCAGTATTTT
once NA TRBJ2-7 TRBV5-6 CASFFRGAYEQYF TGTGCCAGTTTTTTTCGGGGGGCATACGAGCAGTACTTC
NA NA TRBJ1-1 TRBV7-9 CASSLRGMDTEAFF TGTGCCAGCAGCTTAAGGGGCATGGACACTGAAGCTTTCTTT
few TRBD2 TRBJ2-7 TRBV7-6 CASSLVSRGGSREQYF TGTGCCAGCAGCTTAGTATCTCGCGGGGGAAGTCGCGAGCAGTACTTC
NA TRBD2 TRBJ2-7 TRBV4-2 CASSQAGTSGGAGNEQYF TGTGCCAGCAGCCAAGCTGGGACTAGCGGGGGGGCTGGCAATGAGCAGTACTTC
few NA TRBJ2-5 TRBV15 CATSRDSSPAETQYF TGTGCCACCAGCAGAGATAGCAGCCCCGCGGAGACCCAGTACTTC
NA NA TRBJ2-1 TRBV7-8 CASSLVGAQNEQFF TGTGCCAGCAGCTTAGTGGGGGCGCAAAATGAGCAGTTCTTC
NA TRBD1 TRBJ2-7 TRBV12-3/TRBV12-4 CASSRTGITYEQYF TGTGCCAGCTCCCGGACAGGCATAACCTACGAGCAGTACTTC
NA TRBD1 TRBJ2-2 TRBV7-9 CASSPGQGATGELFF TGTGCCAGCAGCCCAGGACAGGGGGCCACCGGGGAGCTGTTTTTT
once TRBD1 TRBJ2-1 TRBV13 CASSSGQVYYNEQFF TGTGCCAGCAGCTCGGGACAGGTTTACTACAATGAGCAGTTCTTC
NA NA TRBJ2-7 TRBV20-1 CSATRRGAQYEQYF TGCAGTGCTACCCGAAGGGGGGCTCAATACGAGCAGTACTTC
NA TRBD2 TRBJ2-7 TRBV9 CASSVAEGGDQGEQYF TGTGCCAGCAGCGTAGCGGAGGGAGGGGATCAGGGCGAGCAGTACTTC
NA NA TRBJ1-2 TRBV6-5 CASKGLLNYGYTF TGTGCCAGCAAAGGACTGCTTAACTATGGCTACACCTTC
NA TRBD2 TRBJ2-7 TRBV4-1 CASSQLSGREVYEQYF TGCGCCAGCAGCCAACTTAGCGGGAGGGAGGTCTACGAGCAGTACTTC
NA TRBD2 TRBJ2-1 TRBV9 CASSVADRGGNEQFF TGTGCCAGCAGCGTAGCCGACCGGGGGGGCAATGAGCAGTTCTTC